The present T cell receptor (beta chain) was sequenced within a study of identical twins. Findings and caveats of the study: The study found weaker excess twin sharing in beta out-of-frame sequences.

TCRdb ran MiXCR on the 5' RACE reads and lists one entry per CDR3 protein. Of 700,000 or so distinct CDR3 sequences in the sample, approximately 22% were seen once. CDR1 and CDR2 from the germline V gene are SEHNR and FQNEAQ (reference sequence). The CDR3 runs 13 residues. The V gene lost 5 bases and the J gene lost 4 bases, with 11 bases spanning the gap. On this clonotype: Antigen: not known.

The sample was also reused in another study, on T cells expressing NK-cell markers.

The J gene is TRBJ2-5, the V gene TRBV7-9; TRBD1 is a possible D gene (6 bases). The receptor was isolated from a woman aged 18-30 years in good health. The specimen was PBMCs. CDR3 bases: TGTGCCAGCAGCCTTCTCAGGGGAGAGACCCAGTACTTC. Amino acids: CASSLLRGETQYF.